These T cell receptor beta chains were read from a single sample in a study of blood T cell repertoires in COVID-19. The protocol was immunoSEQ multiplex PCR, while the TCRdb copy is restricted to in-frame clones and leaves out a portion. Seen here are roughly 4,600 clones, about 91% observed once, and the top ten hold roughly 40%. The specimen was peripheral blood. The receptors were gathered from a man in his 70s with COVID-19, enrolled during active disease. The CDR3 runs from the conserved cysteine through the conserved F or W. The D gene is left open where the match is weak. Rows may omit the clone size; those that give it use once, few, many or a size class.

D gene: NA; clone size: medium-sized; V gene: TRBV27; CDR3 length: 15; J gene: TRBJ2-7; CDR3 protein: CASSGPGENLYEQYF; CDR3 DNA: TGTGCCAGCAGTGGCCCCGGGGAGAACCTCTACGAGCAGTACTTC
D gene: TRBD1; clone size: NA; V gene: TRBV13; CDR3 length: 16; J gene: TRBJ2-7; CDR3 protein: CASSTRDRGIRDEQYF; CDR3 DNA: TGTGCCAGCAGCACAAGGGACAGGGGGATTCGGGACGAGCAGTACTTC
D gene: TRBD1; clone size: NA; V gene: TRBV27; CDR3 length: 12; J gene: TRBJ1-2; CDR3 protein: CASSLDRRTYTF; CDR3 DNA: TGTGCCAGCAGTTTGGACAGGAGGACCTACACCTTC
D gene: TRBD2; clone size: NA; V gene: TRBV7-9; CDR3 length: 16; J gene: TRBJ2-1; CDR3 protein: CASSEELAGVGGEQFF; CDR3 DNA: TGTGCCAGCAGCGAGGAACTAGCGGGAGTGGGTGGTGAGCAGTTCTTC
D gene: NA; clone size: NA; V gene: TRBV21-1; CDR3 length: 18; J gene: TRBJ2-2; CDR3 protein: CASSTHSGRALNTGELFF; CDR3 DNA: TGTGCCAGCAGCACCCATAGCGGGAGGGCCTTAAACACCGGGGAGCTGTTTTTT
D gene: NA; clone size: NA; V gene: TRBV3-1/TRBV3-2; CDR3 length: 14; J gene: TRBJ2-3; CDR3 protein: CASSQDIDTQTQYF; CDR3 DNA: TGTGCCAGCAGCCAAGATATTGACACACAGACGCAGTATTTT
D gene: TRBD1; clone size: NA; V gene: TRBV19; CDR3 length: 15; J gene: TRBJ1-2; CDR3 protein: CASSIGTGIGYGYTF; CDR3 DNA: TGTGCCAGTAGTATTGGGACAGGGATAGGCTATGGCTACACCTTC
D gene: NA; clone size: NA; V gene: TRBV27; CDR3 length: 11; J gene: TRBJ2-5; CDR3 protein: CASKERETQYF; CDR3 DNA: TGTGCCAGCAAGGAGAGGGAGACCCAGTACTTC
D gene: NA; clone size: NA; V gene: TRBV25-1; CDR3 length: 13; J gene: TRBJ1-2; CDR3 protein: CASSVSRLDGYTF; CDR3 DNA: TGTGCCAGCAGTGTTTCCAGATTGGATGGCTACACCTTC
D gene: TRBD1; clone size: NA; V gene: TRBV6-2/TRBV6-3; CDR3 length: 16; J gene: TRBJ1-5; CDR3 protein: CASSFPGTGYYQPQHF; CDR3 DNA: TGTGCCAGCAGTTTTCCCGGGACAGGCTATTATCAGCCCCAGCATTTT
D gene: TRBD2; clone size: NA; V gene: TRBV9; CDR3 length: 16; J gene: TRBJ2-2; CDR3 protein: CASSGGLASNTGELFF; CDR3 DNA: TGTGCCAGCAGCGGAGGACTAGCGTCGAACACCGGGGAGCTGTTTTTT
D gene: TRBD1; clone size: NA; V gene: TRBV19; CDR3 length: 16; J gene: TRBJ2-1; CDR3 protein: CASSIGQGVEDNEQFF; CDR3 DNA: TGTGCCAGTAGTATCGGGCAGGGGGTGGAGGACAATGAGCAGTTCTTC
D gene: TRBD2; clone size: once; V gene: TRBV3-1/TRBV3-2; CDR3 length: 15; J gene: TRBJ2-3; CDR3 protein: CASSQGEGPLDTQYF; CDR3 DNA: TGTGCCAGCAGCCAAGGGGAGGGACCCCTCGATACGCAGTATTTT
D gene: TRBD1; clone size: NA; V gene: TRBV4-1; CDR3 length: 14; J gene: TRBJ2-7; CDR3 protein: CASSQLQGAYEQYF; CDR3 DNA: TGCGCCAGCAGCCAGCTACAGGGGGCCTACGAGCAGTACTTC
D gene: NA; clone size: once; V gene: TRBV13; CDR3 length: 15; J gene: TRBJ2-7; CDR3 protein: CASSSAGSRDYEQYF; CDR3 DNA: TGTGCCAGCAGCTCGGCAGGTAGCAGGGACTACGAGCAGTACTTC
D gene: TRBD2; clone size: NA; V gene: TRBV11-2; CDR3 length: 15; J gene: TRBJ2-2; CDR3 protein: CASSRTSGNTGELFF; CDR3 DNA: TGTGCCAGCAGTCGGACTAGCGGCAACACCGGGGAGCTGTTTTTT
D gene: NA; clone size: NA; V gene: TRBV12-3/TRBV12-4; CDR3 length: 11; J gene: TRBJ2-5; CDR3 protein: CASSRAETQYF; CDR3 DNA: TGTGCCAGCTCCCGAGCGGAGACCCAGTACTTC
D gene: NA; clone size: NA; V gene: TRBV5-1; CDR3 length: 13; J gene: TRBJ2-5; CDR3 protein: CASSLVFAETQYF; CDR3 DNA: TGCGCCAGCAGCTTGGTGTTTGCGGAGACCCAGTACTTC
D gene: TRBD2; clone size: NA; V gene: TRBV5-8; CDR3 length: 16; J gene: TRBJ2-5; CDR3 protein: CASSSSGSGIQETQYF; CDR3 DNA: TGTGCCAGCAGCTCCAGTGGTAGCGGGATCCAAGAGACCCAGTACTTC
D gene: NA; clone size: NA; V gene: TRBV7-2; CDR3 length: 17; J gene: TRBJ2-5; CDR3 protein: CASSLVSGRRGQETQYF; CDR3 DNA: TGTGCCAGCAGCTTAGTGTCGGGGAGACGAGGCCAAGAGACCCAGTACTTC
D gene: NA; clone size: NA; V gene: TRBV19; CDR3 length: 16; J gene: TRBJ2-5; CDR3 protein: CASSIDLVKRKETQYF; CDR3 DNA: TGTGCCAGTAGTATAGATCTAGTAAAGCGTAAAGAGACCCAGTACTTC
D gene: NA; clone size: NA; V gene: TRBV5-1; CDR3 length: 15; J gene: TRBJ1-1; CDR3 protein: CASSPRGAGGTEAFF; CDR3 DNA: TGCGCCAGCAGCCCCCGGGGGGCAGGAGGGACTGAAGCTTTCTTT
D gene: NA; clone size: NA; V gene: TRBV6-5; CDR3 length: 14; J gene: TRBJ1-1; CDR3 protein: CASSYRRGSREAFF; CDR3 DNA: TGTGCCAGCAGTTACAGAAGGGGGAGCCGGGAAGCTTTCTTT
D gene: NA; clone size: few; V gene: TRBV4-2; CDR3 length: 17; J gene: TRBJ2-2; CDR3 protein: CASSIRSDYMNTGELFF; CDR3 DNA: TGTGCCAGCAGCATTAGGTCAGACTACATGAACACCGGGGAGCTGTTTTTT
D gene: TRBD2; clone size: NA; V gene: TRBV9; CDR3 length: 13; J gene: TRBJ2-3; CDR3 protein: CASTWLAGDTQYF; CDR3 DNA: TGTGCCAGCACCTGGCTAGCGGGAGATACGCAGTATTTT
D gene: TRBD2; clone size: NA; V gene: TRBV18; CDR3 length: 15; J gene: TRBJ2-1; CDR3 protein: CASSPLAGGYNEQFF; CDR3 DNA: TGTGCCAGCTCACCTCTAGCGGGAGGGTACAATGAGCAGTTCTTC
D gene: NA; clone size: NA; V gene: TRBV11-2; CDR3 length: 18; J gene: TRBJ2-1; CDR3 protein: CASSLGRRTDNSFNEQFF; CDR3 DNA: TGTGCCAGCAGCTTAGGGCGTAGGACAGACAACAGTTTCAATGAGCAGTTCTTC
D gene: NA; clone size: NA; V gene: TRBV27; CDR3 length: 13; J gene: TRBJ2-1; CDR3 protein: CASSLLSSGEQFF; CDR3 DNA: TGTGCCAGCAGTTTACTAAGCAGCGGTGAGCAGTTCTTC
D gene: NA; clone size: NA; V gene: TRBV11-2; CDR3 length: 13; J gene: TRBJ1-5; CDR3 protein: CASSLAAAQPQHF; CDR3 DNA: TGTGCCAGCAGCTTAGCCGCGGCTCAGCCCCAGCATTTT